The 27 T cell receptor beta chains presented below share a single source sample, sequenced in a study of T cells expressing NK-cell markers. After re-calling the 5' RACE reads, TCRdb lists one entry per CDR3 protein, DNA absent. Recorded here are 150,000 to 160,000 distinct CDR3 sequences; the top ten clones represent 30% to 45%. Material: blood T cells: a sorted CD56 or NKG2C T cell subset, CD4+ or CD8+ T cells, or bulk PBMC T cells (not recorded which). The receptor source for this set is a woman aged 50 to 60 in good health.

J is TRBJ2-1 and V is TRBV6-5. CDR1 is MNHEY and CDR2 is SVGAGI in the germline V gene. CDR3 size: 16 residues. CDR3 residues: CASSYSSGTATREQFF.

This chain connects TRBV5-5 to TRBJ2-1; lacking DNA, the TRBD1 call made by TCRdb goes unchecked. Germline V gene sequence: CDR1 SGHKS, CDR2 YYEKEE (reference sequence). The CDR3 length is 14 residues. The CDR3 here is CATAGQGNYNEQFF.

The chain joins TRBV29-1 to TRBJ1-1. Looked up from germline, CDR1 is SQVTM and CDR2 is ANQGSEA. The CDR3 totals 14 residues. CDR3 sequence reads: CSVRGGEINTEAFF.

V and J are TRBV4-1 and TRBJ2-1; TCRdb returns TRBD2, unconfirmable since there is no DNA. CDR3 length equals 15 residues. Germline loops: CDR1 MGHRA, CDR2 YSYEKL. CDR3 loop: CASSSPGLESLEQFF.

This rearrangement joins TRBV6-5 to TRBJ2-5. Per germline, CDR1 MNHEY and CDR2 SVGAGI. The CDR3 covers 13 residues. The chain's CDR3 is CASRPRTGETQYF.

The rearrangement uses TRBV13 and TRBJ2-5; the D call of TRBD2 rests on TCRdb alone, since no DNA is present to check it. The germline CDR1 and CDR2 sequences are PRHDT and FYEKMQ (reference sequence). This CDR3 has 15 residues. CDR3 region: CASSFSTSRGETQYF.

The rearrangement uses TRBV20-1 and TRBJ2-1; TCRdb outputs TRBD2, but without DNA this stays unchecked. The germline gives CDR1 DFQATT, CDR2 SNEGSKA (reference sequence). The CDR3 contains 15 residues. This chain's CDR3 is CSAREIGLGNNEQFF.

The chain links TRBV27 to TRBJ1-1; TCRdb's assignment of TRBD1 cannot be checked, as there is no DNA. CDR1 and CDR2 from the germline V gene are MNHEY and SMNVEV (reference sequence). The CDR3 consists of 14 residues. This CDR3 reads CASSADSVWTEAFF.

J is TRBJ2-2 and V is TRBV30; TCRdb gives TRBD1 as the D gene, but with no DNA this cannot be confirmed. Per germline, CDR1 GTSNPN and CDR2 SVGIG (reference sequence). This CDR3 has 16 amino acids. The CDR3 sequence is CAWSFRPRTQTGELFF. The full variable domain, with the rest looked up from reference TRBV30 and TRBJ2-2, is SQTIHQWPATLVQPVGSPLSLECTVEGTSNPNLYWYRQAAGRGLQLLFYSVGIGQISSEVPQNLSASRPQDRQFILSSKKLLLSDSGFYLCAWSFRPRTQTGELFFGEGSRLTVL.

The chain carries TRBV4-1 and TRBJ2-1; there is no DNA to check the TCRdb D call of TRBD1. In germline, CDR1 is MGHRA, CDR2 YSYEKL. The CDR3 extends over 15 amino acids. This CDR3 is CASSQRQSEINEQFF.

The genes are TRBV5-1 and TRBJ2-1; TCRdb's D call, TRBD2, is unchecked because there is no DNA. The germline CDR1 and CDR2 sequences are SGHRS and YFSETQ. This CDR3 contains 13 residues. The CDR3 sequence: CASKAGGIDEQFF.

V is TRBV5-1 and J is TRBJ2-1; TCRdb indicates TRBD1, and absent DNA this call remains unverified. This CDR3 comprises 12 residues. Germline CDR1 SGHRS, CDR2 YFSETQ. The CDR3: CASSWGGNEQFF. The entire variable domain, with the rest obtained from reference TRBV5-1 and TRBJ2-1, is as follows: KAGVTQTPRYLIKTRGQQVTLSCSPISGHRSVSWYQQTPGQGLQFLFEYFSETQRNKGNFPGRFSGRQFSNSRSEMNVSTLELGDSALYLCASSWGGNEQFFGPGTRLTVL.

The CDR3 protein is CSVEGSTRGDTDTQYF. The chain couples TRBV29-1 to TRBJ2-3; TCRdb selects TRBD1, and the lack of DNA leaves this call unchecked. This CDR3 has 16 residues. Germline V CDR1 and CDR2: SQVTM, ANQGSEA.

The chain joins TRBV4-1 to TRBJ2-5; TCRdb returns TRBD2, unconfirmable since there is no DNA. CDR1 is MGHRA and CDR2 is YSYEKL in the germline V gene. There are 15 residues in the CDR3. CDR3 sequence: CASSQPGLGVETQYF.

This chain joins TRBV6-5 and TRBJ2-7; TCRdb gives TRBD2 as the D gene, but with no DNA this cannot be confirmed. This CDR3 spans 13 amino acids. CDR1 and CDR2 (germline): MNHEY, SVGAGI. The CDR3 sequence: CASSPRLAYEQYF.

The gene calls are TRBV24-1 and TRBJ2-1; TCRdb's D call of TRBD2 is untestable without DNA. The CDR3 loop spans 15 amino acids. Germline lookup yields CDR1 KGHDR and CDR2 SFDVKD. CDR3: CATRALAGGRDEQFF.

The chain links TRBV7-9 to TRBJ2-1; TCRdb designates TRBD2, a call that cannot be tested without DNA. Germline loops: CDR1 SEHNR, CDR2 FQNEAQ (reference sequence). The CDR3 spans 17 residues. This CDR3 is CASSLDRATGISGEQFF.

V usage is TRBV3-1 and J usage is TRBJ2-1. There are 17 residues in the CDR3. CDR1 LGHDT and CDR2 YNNKEL come from the germline V gene (reference sequence). Here the CDR3 reads CASSQDSVAGPYNEQFF.

The chain combines TRBV6-5 with TRBJ2-5; the TRBD1 assignment by TCRdb is unverifiable without DNA. Germline loops: CDR1 MNHEY, CDR2 SVGAGI. The CDR3 sequence is 14 residues long. The CDR3 region is CASSPVTGSETQYF.

The CDR3 sequence: CAAPGRVPHNEQFF. V usage is TRBV4-1 and J usage is TRBJ2-1; TCRdb selects TRBD1, and the lack of DNA leaves this call unchecked. In germline, CDR1 is MGHRA, CDR2 YSYEKL. The CDR3 consists of 14 residues.

The J gene is TRBJ1-1, the V gene TRBV3-1; the TCRdb call, TRBD1, lacks DNA for checking. CDR1 is LGHDT, CDR2 YNNKEL, per germline (reference sequence). The CDR3 sequence is 15 residues long. The CDR3 region is CASSPTPTGTGNAFF.

V is TRBV7-9 and J is TRBJ2-7; the D call of TRBD2 rests on TCRdb alone, since no DNA is present to check it. CDR3 length: 16 amino acids. Germline V CDR1 and CDR2: SEHNR, FQNEAQ (reference sequence). This CDR3 is CASSPTSGRVPGEQYF.

CDR3: CSVEIAGGYQETQYF. The rearrangement uses TRBV29-1 and TRBJ2-5; absent DNA, TCRdb's TRBD2 call cannot be checked. The CDR3 is 15 amino acids. In germline, CDR1 is SQVTM, CDR2 ANQGSEA.

This rearrangement joins TRBV28 to TRBJ2-1; no DNA is available, so the TRBD2 call from TCRdb remains unchecked. The CDR3 is 16 amino acids. Per the germline V gene, CDR1 is MDHEN and CDR2 is SYDVKM. The CDR3 spells CASSFSSGRALNEQFF.

The V gene is TRBV5-1, the J gene TRBJ2-7; TCRdb's assignment of TRBD2 cannot be checked, as there is no DNA. Germline CDR1 and CDR2: SGHRS and YFSETQ. This CDR3 has 16 residues. The CDR3 protein is CASRIETAGGFYEQYF.

The chain uses TRBV15 and TRBJ2-2; TCRdb picks TRBD1, but there is no DNA to check that call. The germline gives CDR1 LNHNV, CDR2 YYDKDF (reference sequence). The CDR3 is 15 residues long. CDR3 amino acids: CATSILRGGTGELFF.

The CDR3 spells CASSLSESWTSGRGSSYNEQFF. The chain links TRBV5-1 to TRBJ2-1; TCRdb outputs TRBD2, but without DNA this stays unchecked. This CDR3 is 22 amino acids long. Germline V gene data show CDR1 as SGHRS and CDR2 as YFSETQ.